This T cell receptor beta chain was identified in a study of T cells in Graves' hyperthyroidism and ophthalmopathy. Across the whole study: Peripheral blood was collected at initial diagnosis, before any treatment. General study results and limits: Also found in blood were most expanded thyroid clonotypes above 0.001.

The ends lost 3 bases at V and 6 bases at J; junction bases unmatched: 7. The germline gives CDR1 MNHNS, CDR2 SASEGT. This CDR3 has 14 residues. Amplified TCR beta CDR3 regions derived from RNA transcripts. The TCR CDR3 was amplified in a first-round RT-PCR using the HTBI primer set. TCRdb recomputed calls from the multiplex PCR reads with MiXCR, one row per CDR3 protein. The data show hundreds of thousands of distinct CDR3 sequences, roughly 14% seen once. For ophthalmopathy patients, the Clinical Activity Score was at least 3 and the NOSPECS grade at least 4; duration was under 3 months. Ten or more counts support this clonotype. Its antigen is unknown.

The chain employs TRBV6-1 and TRBJ2-5; TRBD1 agrees at 7 bases. Sequencing was done on a sample of blood. The TCR sequence derives from a man younger than 35 with Graves' ophthalmopathy. The CDR3 here is CASSEHRGLQTQYF. CDR3 in DNA: TGTGCCAGCAGTGAGCACAGGGGTTTGCAGACCCAGTACTTC.